This T cell receptor beta chain is drawn from a study of blood T cell repertoires in COVID-19. About the research overall: T cells, B-cell-depleted T cells, or PBMCs supplied cDNA or gDNA.

CDR3 size: 13 residues. V lost 5 bases and J lost 1; bases outside the gene matches: 2. Per germline, CDR1 SGHTS and CDR2 YDEGEE. Clinical histories supplied by participants themselves formed the basis of cohort assignment. Methods used by the authors: Reference gene primer amplification yielded estimated nucleated cell counts. The repertoire was sequenced with immunoSEQ multiplex PCR; TCRdb's copy has only in-frame clones and lacks some. The DNA gave D and trimming, while V, J and clone size come from that table. The table includes fewer than 400,000 clones, about nine tenths detected once. The sample was PBMCs or T cells enriched from blood (not recorded which). The sequence came from a man younger than 45 who had recovered from COVID-19. The chain has TRBV5-8 and TRBJ1-2, with 7 bases identical to TRBD1. The CDR3 DNA follows: TGTGCCAGCAGATACAGGGGTAACTATGGCTACACCTTC. It encodes CASRYRGNYGYTF.